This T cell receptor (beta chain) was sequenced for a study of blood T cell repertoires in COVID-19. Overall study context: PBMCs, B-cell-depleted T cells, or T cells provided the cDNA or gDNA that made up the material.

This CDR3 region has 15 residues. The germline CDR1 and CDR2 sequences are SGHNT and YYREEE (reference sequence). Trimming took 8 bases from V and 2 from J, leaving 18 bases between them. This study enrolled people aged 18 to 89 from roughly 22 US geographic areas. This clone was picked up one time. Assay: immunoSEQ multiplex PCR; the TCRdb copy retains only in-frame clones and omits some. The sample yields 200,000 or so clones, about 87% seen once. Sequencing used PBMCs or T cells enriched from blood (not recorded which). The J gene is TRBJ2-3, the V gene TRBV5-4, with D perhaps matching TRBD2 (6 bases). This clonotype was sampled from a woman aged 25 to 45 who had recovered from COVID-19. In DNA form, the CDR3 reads TGTGCCAGTAGGCGCGGGACTTCCTCCACAGATACGCAGTATTTT. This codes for CASRRGTSSTDTQYF.